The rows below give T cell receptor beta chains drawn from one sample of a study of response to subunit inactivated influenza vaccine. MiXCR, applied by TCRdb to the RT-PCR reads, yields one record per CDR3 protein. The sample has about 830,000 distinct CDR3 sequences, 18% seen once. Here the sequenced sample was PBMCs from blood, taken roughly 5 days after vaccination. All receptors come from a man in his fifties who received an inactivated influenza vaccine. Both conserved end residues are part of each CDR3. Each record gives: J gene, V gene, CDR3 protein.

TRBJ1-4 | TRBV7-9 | CASSLEGTVNEKLFF
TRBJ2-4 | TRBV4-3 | CASSQGALLAKNIQYF
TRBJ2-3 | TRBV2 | CASRGLAGGPDTQYF
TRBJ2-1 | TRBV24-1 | CATVNSGGPDNEQFF
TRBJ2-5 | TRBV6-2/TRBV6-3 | CASSYGDRGAIETQYF
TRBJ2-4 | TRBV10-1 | CASSEGTGDIQYF
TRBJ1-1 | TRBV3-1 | CASSLHRGVANTEAFF
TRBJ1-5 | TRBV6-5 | CASSYLGSNQPQHF
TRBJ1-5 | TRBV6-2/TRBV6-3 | CASTDDGNQPQHF
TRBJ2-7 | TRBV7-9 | CASSLVGTGEQYF
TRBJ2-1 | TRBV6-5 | CASSSKTGRNEQFF
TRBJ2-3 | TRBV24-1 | CAYGGAGGCTDTQYF
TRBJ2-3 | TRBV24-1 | CATSRGGSTDTQYF
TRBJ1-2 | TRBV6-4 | CASSESQGGYGYTF
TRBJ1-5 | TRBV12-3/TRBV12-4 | CASSFGGGGNQPQHF
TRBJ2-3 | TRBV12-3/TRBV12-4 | CASSFSSADTQYF